This is a list of T cell receptor beta chains from one sample in a study of OX40 agonist ivuxolimab in advanced cancers. The table came from immunoSEQ multiplex PCR; TCRdb's copy has only in-frame clones and leaves some out. The table lists around 41,000 clones, around 81% of them singletons, with 2.5% to 3% in the top ten. The material sequenced was CD4+ or CD8+ T cells sorted from blood, taken in a trial of the OX40 agonist ivuxolimab. These receptors all come from an adult with an advanced solid tumor such as melanoma, head and neck, liver or kidney cancer. CDR3s include the opening cysteine and the closing phenylalanine or tryptophan.

TRBV18,TRBJ1-1,CASSPPGGNTEAFF
TRBV10-2,TRBJ2-7,CASSEEQRGQQYF
TRBV5-6,TRBJ2-3,CASSLGLAGDTSTDTQYF
TRBV12-5,TRBJ2-7,CASGSWQDRDEQYF
TRBV11-3,TRBJ2-1,CASSQGTSGSDEQFF
TRBV27,TRBJ2-7,CASSLSSPYEQYF
TRBV2,TRBJ1-1,CASSGEGRNTEAFF
TRBV4-1,TRBJ2-6,CASSRGGSGANVLTF
TRBV27,TRBJ1-5,CASRSNNQPQHF
TRBV15,TRBJ2-5,CATSRPPLEETQYF
TRBV7-4,TRBJ1-3,CASTGGVALSGNTIYF
TRBV4-2,TRBJ2-1,CASSQVSSGDEQFF
TRBV9,TRBJ2-2,CASSVVSGRTGELFF
TRBV11-3,TRBJ2-3,CASSFGEDTQYF
TRBV21-1,TRBJ2-4,CASSKAGGSNIQYF
TRBV21-1,TRBJ2-1,CASSKEGPDRAREQFF
TRBV25-1,TRBJ2-4,CASSAPTGTEGRGIQYF
TRBV5-4,TRBJ2-1,CASSQVTGQGVYNEQFF
TRBV18,TRBJ2-7,CASSPIVPRGDYEQYF
TRBV5-1,TRBJ1-3,CASSLEGVGNTIYF
TRBV5-4,TRBJ2-3,CASSLPPASTDTQYF
TRBV5-3,TRBJ2-2,CARSRSDRRTGELFF
TRBV19,TRBJ1-2,CASKQGNYGYTF
TRBV28,TRBJ2-3,CASHAASSTDTQYF
TRBV28,TRBJ1-4,CASSLTGGGEKLFF
TRBV15,TRBJ1-2,CATSSGLIPYGYTF
TRBV11-2,TRBJ1-6,CASSFGTGASPLHF
TRBV18,TRBJ2-3,CASSPPPGSGNTDTQYF
TRBV28,TRBJ1-2,CASNGPRTGTGGNYGYTF
TRBV7-5,TRBJ2-7,CARSLGRGQGYNEQYF
TRBV7-9,TRBJ2-5,CASSPKGIGETQYF
TRBV28,TRBJ2-4,CASSWTLKNIQYF
TRBV14,TRBJ2-2,CASSQLRAGELFF
TRBV21-1,TRBJ2-6,CASSLFPLGRPFGGANVLTF
TRBV28,TRBJ2-7,CASSLSGSGGLHEQYF
TRBV28,TRBJ2-7,CASSFQGLSSYEQYF
TRBV4-1,TRBJ2-7,CASSPTGDFYEQYF
TRBV20-1,TRBJ1-1,CSARGGTEAFF
TRBV27,TRBJ2-3,CASSRSGTSGSGPDTQYF
TRBV9,TRBJ2-2,CASSVAPSGRGWTGELFF
TRBV2,TRBJ2-7,CASSRTGGGWSYEQYF
TRBV18,TRBJ2-5,CASSPRRGETQYF
TRBV6-5,TRBJ1-2,CASSYSTAGEGYTF
TRBV7-9,TRBJ2-3,CASSLRRTSGRDTQYF
TRBV6-5,TRBJ1-1,CASSYQLGRNTEAFF
TRBV19,TRBJ2-4,CASSINRDTKNIQYF
TRBV5-1,TRBJ2-7,CASSSDMSSSYEQYF
TRBV29-1,TRBJ2-1,CSVEGMVAGGRGEQFF
TRBV5-4,TRBJ1-1,CASSPWTALNTEAFF
TRBV11-3,TRBJ2-7,CASSLGGFYEQYF
TRBV5-5,TRBJ2-7,CASSLWVGGDEQYF
TRBV19,TRBJ2-2,CASSPRVGLTGELFF
TRBV28,TRBJ1-2,CASGRLGNGYTF
TRBV20-1,TRBJ1-2,CSVTVNYGYTF